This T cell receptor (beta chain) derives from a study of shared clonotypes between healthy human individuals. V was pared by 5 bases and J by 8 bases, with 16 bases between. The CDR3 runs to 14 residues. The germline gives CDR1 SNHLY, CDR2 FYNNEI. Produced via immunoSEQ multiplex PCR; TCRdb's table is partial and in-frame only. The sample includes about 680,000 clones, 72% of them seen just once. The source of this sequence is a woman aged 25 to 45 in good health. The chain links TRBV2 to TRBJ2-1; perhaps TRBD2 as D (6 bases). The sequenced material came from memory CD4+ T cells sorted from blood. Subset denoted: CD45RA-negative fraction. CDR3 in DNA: TGTGCCAGCAGTTTCAGCGGGCGGCAGGATGAGCAGTTCTTC. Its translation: CASSFSGRQDEQFF.